This entry concerns a single T cell receptor beta chain. This sample was included in a study of patients and donors after allogeneic stem cell transplantation. Each CDR3 protein gets one entry after TCRdb re-called the RT-PCR reads with MiXCR. The data contain hundreds of thousands of distinct CDR3 sequences, 16% of them seen just once; the ten biggest clones take up less than 9.5%. The J segment lost 5 bases and the V segment lost 0 bases, leaving 6 bases of the junction unmatched. Looked up from germline, CDR1 is SGHRS and CDR2 is YFSETQ. This CDR3 spans 17 amino acids. The chain recombines TRBV5-1 with TRBJ2-5, with 14 bases fitting TRBD2. Sequenced sample: blood, either unsorted or a sorted T cell fraction (not recorded which). The receptor was derived from a human donor who was either an allogeneic HSCT recipient or a stem cell or donor lymphocyte infusion donor (not recorded which). It is not recorded whose cells these are; they may come from a transplant donor. CDR3 residues: CASSLVGTSGSKETQYF. CDR3 bases: TGCGCCAGCAGCTTGGTTGGGACTAGCGGGAGTAAGGAGACCCAGTACTTC. Full variable domain (rest looked up from reference TRBV5-1 and TRBJ2-5): KAGVTQTPRYLIKTRGQQVTLSCSPISGHRSVSWYQQTPGQGLQFLFEYFSETQRNKGNFPGRFSGRQFSNSRSEMNVSTLELGDSALYLCASSLVGTSGSKETQYFGPGTRLLVL.